These 3 T cell receptor beta chains were all obtained from the same sample, sequenced in a study of cytomegalovirus exposure and HLA in healthy donors. The PCR made use of 60 Vbeta and 13 Jbeta primers. The data were produced by immunoSEQ multiplex PCR, yet TCRdb's version contains in-frame clones alone and is incomplete. This sample has over 100,000 clones, with around 73% found just once. The sequenced sample was PBMCs. These receptors were collected from a female donor in good health and CMV-seronegative.

Comment on this clone: Other DNA sequences of this sample code for an identical CDR3. The V call is TRBV2, the J call TRBJ1-2, with a tentative D call TRBD1 (6 bases). Germline CDR1 SNHLY, CDR2 FYNNEI. This CDR3 spans 14 amino acids. V was trimmed by 4 bases and J by 0 bases, leaving 9 bases between them. CDR3 residues: CASSVQGANYGYTF. The CDR3 bases are TGTGCCAGCAGTGTACAGGGCGCTAACTATGGCTACACCTTC.

A single count supports this clone. The rearrangement uses TRBV7-9 and TRBJ1-2, with 7 bases aligning to TRBD1. V was pared by 1 base and J by 7 bases, with 3 bases of the junction left unmatched. Germline loops: CDR1 SEHNR, CDR2 FQNEAQ (reference sequence). CDR3 size: 13 residues. This CDR3 reads CASSLGRGIGYTF. In DNA, the CDR3 is TGTGCCAGCAGCTTAGGCAGGGGGATTGGCTACACCTTC.

The chain joins TRBV6-1 to TRBJ2-5, with a possible D match to TRBD1 (6 bases). The better agreement between TRBJ2-7 and the DNA end casts doubt on the J call. In germline, CDR1 is MNHNS, CDR2 SASEGT. The CDR3 has 16 amino acids. The CDR3 region has the DNA TGTGCCAGCAGTGCCCGGAACAGGGACCCAGCCTACGAGCAGTACTTC. Translation gives CASSARNRDPAYEQYF.